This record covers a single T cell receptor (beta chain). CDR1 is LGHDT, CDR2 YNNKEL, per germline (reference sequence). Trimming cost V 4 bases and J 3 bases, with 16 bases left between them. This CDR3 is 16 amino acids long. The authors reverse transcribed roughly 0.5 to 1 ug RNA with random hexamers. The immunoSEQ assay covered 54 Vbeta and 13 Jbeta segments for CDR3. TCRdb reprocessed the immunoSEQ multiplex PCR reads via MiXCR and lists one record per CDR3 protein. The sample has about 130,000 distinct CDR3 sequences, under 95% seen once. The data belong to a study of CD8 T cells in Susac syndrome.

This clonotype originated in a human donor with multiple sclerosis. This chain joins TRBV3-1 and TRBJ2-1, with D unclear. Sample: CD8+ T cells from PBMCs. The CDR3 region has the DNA TGTGCCAGCAGCCCCCCAGGTGCGCTCCTCTACAATGAGCAGTTCTTC. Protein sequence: CASSPPGALLYNEQFF.